This TCR beta chain was identified during a study of chemoradiotherapy in HPV16-positive cancers. Study outcomes and limitations: Candidate HPV-specific clones and E7-related TCR motifs grew in tumor during treatment. For HPV16-positive patients, expanding HPV-responsive T cells associated with longer recurrence-free survival.

As to this clone: Its antigen is currently unknown.

The V gene end was trimmed by 8 bases and the J gene end by 3 bases; junction bases not matched to a gene: 7. Germline CDR1 reads SEHNR; CDR2 reads FQNEAQ (reference sequence). The CDR3 is 15 amino acids. Only in-frame clones appear in the TCRdb table, and some are missing; sequencing was by immunoSEQ multiplex PCR. The profile covers under 15,000 clones, with 76% appearing a single time and 2% to 2.5% taken by the ten largest. The chain joins TRBV7-9 to TRBJ1-6; TRBD1 aligns across 7 bases. This receptor was identified in a human donor with HPV-associated anogenital cancer. Sampling was done from a patient who underwent chemoradiotherapy. CDR3 nucleotide sequence: TGTGCCAGCCAGCTTTCAGGGGGCTATAATTCACCCCTCCACTTT. Amino acids: CASQLSGGYNSPLHF.